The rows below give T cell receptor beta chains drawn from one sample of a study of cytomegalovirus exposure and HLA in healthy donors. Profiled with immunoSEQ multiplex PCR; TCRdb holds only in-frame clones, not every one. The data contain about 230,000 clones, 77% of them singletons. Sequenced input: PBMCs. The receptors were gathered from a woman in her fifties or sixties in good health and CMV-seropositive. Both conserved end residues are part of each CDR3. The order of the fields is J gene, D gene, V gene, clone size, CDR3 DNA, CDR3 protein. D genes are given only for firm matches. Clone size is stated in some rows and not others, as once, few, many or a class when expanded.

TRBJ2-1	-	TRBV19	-	TGTGCCAGTAGTATTTCTCTACTTACCTACAATGAGCAGTTCTTC	CASSISLLTYNEQFF
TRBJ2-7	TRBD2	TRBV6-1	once	TGTGCCAGCAGTGAAGCGGGGGGGTTAATGTACGAGCAGTACTTC	CASSEAGGLMYEQYF
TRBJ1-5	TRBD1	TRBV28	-	TGTGCCAGCAGTTGGACAGGGGTGGATCAGCCCCAGCATTTT	CASSWTGVDQPQHF
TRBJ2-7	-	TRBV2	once	TGTGCCAGCAGTGATCGGGGCTACGAGCAGTACTTC	CASSDRGYEQYF
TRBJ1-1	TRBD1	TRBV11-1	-	TGTGCCAGCAGCTTAAGACAGGGTACGATTGAAGCTTTCTTT	CASSLRQGTIEAFF
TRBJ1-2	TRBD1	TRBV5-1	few	TGCGCCAGCAGCTTGGGACCAACAGGGGCTGGCTACACCTTC	CASSLGPTGAGYTF
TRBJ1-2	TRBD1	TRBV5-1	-	TGCGCCAGCAGCTTGGGCCCCGACAGGGGTTACTATGGCTACACCTTC	CASSLGPDRGYYGYTF
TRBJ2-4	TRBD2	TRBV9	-	TGTGCCAGCAGCGCCCTACCGGGAGGAAAAAACATTCAGTACTTC	CASSALPGGKNIQYF
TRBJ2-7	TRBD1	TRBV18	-	TGTGCCAGCTCACCAAGTGGACAGGGGAGCTACGAGCAGTACTTC	CASSPSGQGSYEQYF
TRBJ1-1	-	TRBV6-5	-	TGTGCCAGCAGTTACTCGGGGGGGGGAGTGAACACTGAAGCTTTCTTT	CASSYSGGGVNTEAFF
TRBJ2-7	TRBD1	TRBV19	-	TGTGCCAGTAGGAACCGTGGGGACAGGAACGAGCAGTACTTC	CASRNRGDRNEQYF
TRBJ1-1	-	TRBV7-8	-	TGTGCCAGCAGCTTAACAGGGACCGACACTGAAGCTTTCTTT	CASSLTGTDTEAFF
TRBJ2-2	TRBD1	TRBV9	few	TGTGCCAGCAGCAATCCGGGACAGGGGCCTTCCGGGGAGCTGTTTTTT	CASSNPGQGPSGELFF